This is a list of T cell receptor beta chains from one sample in a study of CD8+CD57+ T cells in acquired aplastic anemia. TCRdb re-derived calls from the reads in MiXCR, one entry per CDR3 protein. This sample has about 290,000 distinct CDR3 sequences, with approximately 57% found just once. The specimen sequenced was sorted CD4+, CD8+, or CD8+CD57+ T cells (not recorded which) from PBMCs. These receptors were collected from a human donor with aplastic anemia. The CDR3 runs from the conserved cysteine through the conserved F or W. The D gene is left open where the match is weak. Clone size, where shown, is once, few, many, or a class for clones that have expanded.

j_gene | len | abundance | v_gene | d_gene | CDR3nt | CDR3aa
TRBJ1-1 | 17 | . | TRBV7-6 | TRBD1 | TGTGCCAGCAGCTTAGGAGGACGGGACAGGGCCGTTGCTGAAGCTTTCTTT | CASSLGGRDRAVAEAFF
TRBJ2-7 | 14 | . | TRBV7-2 | . | TGTGCCAGCAGCTTCCGGACACCATCCTACGAGCAGTACTTC | CASSFRTPSYEQYF
TRBJ2-5 | 16 | . | TRBV2 | TRBD2 | TGTGCCAGCAGGCTGACTAGCGGGTTGTACCAAGAGACCCAGTACTTC | CASRLTSGLYQETQYF
TRBJ2-1 | 13 | . | TRBV20-1 | . | TGCAGTGCTCTAACCCCGTATGAGAATGAGCAGTTCTTC | CSALTPYENEQFF
TRBJ2-5 | 15 | many | TRBV3-1 | TRBD1 | TGTGCCAGCAGCCAAGGGACAGGGGGCAGGGAGACCCAGTACTTC | CASSQGTGGRETQYF
TRBJ1-1 | 15 | many | TRBV3-1 | . | TGTGCCAGCAGCGGTATCTCACAGGGGAACACTGAAGCTTTCTTT | CASSGISQGNTEAFF
TRBJ2-5 | 14 | . | TRBV7-8 | TRBD1 | TGTGCCAGCAGGGCGCAGGGACAGCTTGAGACCCAGTACTTC | CASRAQGQLETQYF
TRBJ1-2 | 13 | . | TRBV10-3 | . | TGTGCCATCAGTGAGACAGGACGTTATGGCTACACCTTC | CAISETGRYGYTF
TRBJ2-2 | 15 | many | TRBV11-1 | . | TGTGCCAGCAGCTTGAGACATCTGAACACCGGGGAGCTGTTTTTT | CASSLRHLNTGELFF
TRBJ1-2 | 14 | . | TRBV18 | . | TGTGCCAGCTCACCACTTGAACAGGTTAACGGCTACACCTTC | CASSPLEQVNGYTF
TRBJ2-7 | 15 | . | TRBV15 | . | TGTGCCACCAGCTCCGGGACTCCGTGCTCCTACGAGCAGTACTTC | CATSSGTPCSYEQYF
TRBJ2-5 | 14 | many | TRBV5-1 | TRBD2 | TGCGCCAGCTCCTTTACGGGGGGAGTGGAGACCCAGTACTTC | CASSFTGGVETQYF
TRBJ2-7 | 14 | . | TRBV20-1 | TRBD2 | TGCAGTGCTATCGTAGCGGGGGACACCTACGAGCAGTACTTC | CSAIVAGDTYEQYF
TRBJ2-7 | 14 | many | TRBV18 | TRBD1 | TGTGCCAGCTCACCAAGGGACAGAATCTACGAGCAGTACTTC | CASSPRDRIYEQYF
TRBJ2-7 | 15 | medium-sized | TRBV20-1 | . | TGCAGTGCTAGTGGGGCAGGGGTTAGGACCTACGAGCAGTACTTC | CSASGAGVRTYEQYF
TRBJ2-5 | 13 | many | TRBV7-9 | . | TGTGCCAGCAGATTCGGCAACCAAGAGACCCAGTACTTC | CASRFGNQETQYF
TRBJ2-6 | 14 | . | TRBV20-1 | . | TGCAGTGCTAGACACCGAGGTGGGGCCAACGTCCTGACTTTC | CSARHRGGANVLTF
TRBJ1-2 | 13 | few | TRBV29-1 | . | TGCAGCGTTGAAGCGACGTCTAGAAATGGCTACACCTTC | CSVEATSRNGYTF
TRBJ1-1 | 15 | . | TRBV20-1 | TRBD1 | TGCAGTGCTACTCTAACGGACAGGGGATTGGCTGAAGCTTTCTTT | CSATLTDRGLAEAFF
TRBJ2-5 | 16 | many | TRBV3-1 | TRBD2 | TGTGCCAGCAGCCAAGTTGCTAGCGGGAGAAGAGAGACCCAGTACTTC | CASSQVASGRRETQYF